This T cell receptor (beta chain) comes out of a study of blood T cell repertoires in COVID-19. The method was immunoSEQ multiplex PCR; TCRdb's version includes in-frame clones alone and lacks a portion of them. Of some 180,000 clones detected, approximately 80% appear once; the ten largest clones hold about 13%. This clone was counted only a few times. The CDR3 spans 14 residues. The germline CDR1 and CDR2 sequences are SGHTA and FQGNSA. Trimming left V 5 bases short and J 3 bases short, with 8 bases between. Sequenced: peripheral blood. V and J are TRBV7-2 and TRBJ2-6; no firm D call. The receptor's source is a human donor in a cohort sampled during active COVID-19. CDR3 in DNA: TGTGCCAGCAGCCCCACCGGTGGGGCCAACGTCCTGACTTTC. Its protein is CASSPTGGANVLTF.